The 28 T cell receptor beta chains listed next were all sequenced from one sample in a study of T cells after posttransplantation cyclophosphamide. Profiled with immunoSEQ multiplex PCR; TCRdb holds only in-frame clones, not every one. This table holds 20,000 or so clones, roughly nine tenths found once. Sampled 1 year posttransplant, controls received myeloablative marrow transplants, methotrexate and a calcineurin inhibitor. The specimen comprised PBMCs, sampled approximately twelve months after allogeneic stem cell transplant with calcineurin inhibitor and methotrexate. The receptors here all came from a female patient under 45 who received an allogeneic stem cell transplant from an unrelated donor, was CMV-positive, and had acute and chronic GVHD. Some T cells may be supplied by the graft donor.

The chain has TRBV27 and TRBJ1-1; 9 bases agree with TRBD1. The CDR3 runs 14 residues. The germline CDR1 and CDR2 sequences are MNHEY and SMNVEV (reference sequence). J was trimmed by 5 bases and V by 3 bases; bases with no gene match: 4. CDR3 nucleotide sequence: TGTGCCAGCAGTTTTGGACAGGGGAATACTGAAGCTTTCTTT. Its protein product is CASSFGQGNTEAFF.

The gene calls are TRBV15 and TRBJ2-3; D gene ambiguous. The CDR3 covers 13 residues. Trimming left V 0 bases short and J 5 bases short, with 6 bases between. The germline V gene encodes CDR1 LNHNV and CDR2 YYDKDF (reference sequence). The CDR3 DNA is TGTGCCACCAGCAGAGAATCGGGAGATACGCAGTATTTT. This codes for CATSRESGDTQYF. The full variable domain, completed using reference TRBV15 and TRBJ2-3, is DAMVIQNPRYQVTQFGKPVTLSCSQTLNHNVMYWYQQKSSQAPKLLFHYYDKDFNNEADTPDNFQSRRPNTSFCFLDIRSPGLGDTAMYLCATSRESGDTQYFGPGTRLTVL.

CDR3 in amino acids: CASSLTGVYSGNTIYF. DNA of the CDR3: TGTGCCAGCAGCCTGACAGGGGTCTACTCTGGAAACACCATATATTTT. This chain connects TRBV27 to TRBJ1-3, with 8 bases lining up with TRBD1. J lost 0 bases, V lost 6 bases, and 7 bases had no gene match. CDR1 MNHEY and CDR2 SMNVEV come from the germline V gene (reference sequence). CDR3 length: 16 amino acids.

V is TRBV18 and J is TRBJ2-7; TRBD1 agrees at 9 bases. Trimming cost V 6 bases and J 3 bases; bases outside gene matches: 9. The CDR3 totals 15 residues. Germline CDR1 is KGHSH and CDR2 is LQKENI. The CDR3 DNA reads TGTGCCAGCTCTCCATCCGGGACAGGGCTCTACGAGCAGTACGTC. Protein product: CASSPSGTGLYEQYV.

The rearrangement links TRBV7-9 to TRBJ1-1; D is undetermined. The V end lost 0 bases, the J end lost 5 bases, and 4 bases lay between the germline ends. The CDR3 contains 12 residues. CDR1 SEHNR and CDR2 FQNEAQ come from the germline V gene (reference sequence). The CDR3 DNA reads TGTGCCAGCAGCTTAGCTCAGACTGAAGCTTTCTTT. Its translation is CASSLAQTEAFF.

This chain connects TRBV9 to TRBJ2-5; D gene uncertain. The germline V gene encodes CDR1 SGDLS and CDR2 YYNGEE. CDR3 length equals 11 residues. Trimming took 3 bases from V and 5 from J, leaving 5 bases between them. CDR3 sequence: CASSDGETQYF. CDR3 DNA sequence: TGTGCCAGCAGCGACGGGGAGACCCAGTACTTC.

The genes are TRBV10-2 and TRBJ1-5, with 8 bases identical to TRBD1. V gave up 3 bases and J gave up 6 bases; unmatched junction bases: 4. There are 14 residues in the CDR3. The germline V gene has CDR1 WSHSY and CDR2 SAAADI. The CDR3 loop reads CASSESDRAQPQHF. CDR3 bases: TGCGCCAGCAGTGAATCGGACAGGGCTCAGCCCCAGCATTTT.

The chain is built from TRBV25-1 and TRBJ1-1; no clear D. Germline V CDR1 and CDR2: MGHDK, SYGVNS. V was pared by 3 bases and J by 3 bases, with 5 bases between. The CDR3 has 12 amino acids. The CDR3 coding sequence is TGTGCCAGCAGTGATATCTACACTGAAGCTTTCTTT. Translating it yields CASSDIYTEAFF.

V and J are TRBV29-1 and TRBJ1-2, with D possibly matching TRBD1 (5 bases). The germline gives CDR1 SQVTM, CDR2 ANQGSEA. V lost 3 bases, J lost 0 bases, and 20 bases lay in between. CDR3 length equals 17 residues. The CDR3 sequence: CSVEGGMGEGTNYGYTF. CDR3 nucleotides: TGCAGCGTTGAGGGGGGTATGGGGGAGGGAACTAACTATGGCTACACCTTC.

The chain links TRBV6-5 to TRBJ1-4; 8 nucleotides match TRBD1. There are 14 residues in the CDR3. After removal of 5 bases from V and 8 bases from J, the junction contained 7 bases not matched to a gene. Germline CDR1 is MNHEY and CDR2 is SVGAGI. The CDR3 loop is CASSLDRVREKLFF. The CDR3 DNA follows: TGTGCCAGCAGTCTGGACAGGGTTAGGGAAAAACTGTTTTTT.

The CDR3 DNA reads TGTGCCAGCTCACCACCACTAGAGACAGGTCTACAAGAGACCCAGTACTTC. This sequence encodes CASSPPLETGLQETQYF. The chain has TRBV18 and TRBJ2-5; D possibly corresponds to TRBD1 (6 bases). There are 17 residues in the CDR3. Germline-derived CDR1 and CDR2 are KGHSH and LQKENI. V lost 0 bases and J 2 bases, leaving 16 bases between the germline ends.

This clone has just a few counts. V usage is TRBV6-1 and J usage is TRBJ2-1; 10 bases align to TRBD1. With 6 bases clipped from V and 7 bases from J, the junction kept 9 bases outside the gene matches. The CDR3 has 15 residues. Germline loops: CDR1 MNHNS, CDR2 SASEGT. CDR3 in DNA: TGTGCCAGCAGCGCCGGGACAGGGGTTTGGAATGAGCAGTTCTTC. Protein product: CASSAGTGVWNEQFF.

V usage is TRBV27 and J usage is TRBJ1-2, with D unresolved. V gave up 4 bases and J gave up 4 bases, with 16 bases separating them. This CDR3 has 15 residues. CDR1 and CDR2 from the germline V gene are MNHEY and SMNVEV (reference sequence). CDR3 in amino acids: CASSYGGRASYGYTF. In DNA form, the CDR3 reads TGTGCCAGCAGTTATGGAGGCAGAGCTAGCTATGGCTACACCTTC.

The rearrangement joins TRBV7-2 to TRBJ1-2; TRBD1 agrees at 9 bases. The CDR3 runs to 13 residues. In germline, CDR1 is SGHTA, CDR2 FQGNSA. V trimming: 5 bases; J trimming: 8 bases; junction bases outside the gene matches: 6. The CDR3 bases are TGTGCCAGCAGCCTTACAGGGGGCGACGGCTACACCTTC. It specifies CASSLTGGDGYTF.

The V gene is TRBV6-1, the J gene TRBJ2-5, with 7 bases matching TRBD2. CDR1 and CDR2 from the germline V gene are MNHNS and SASEGT. This CDR3 contains 15 residues. V was pared by 6 bases and J by 0 bases, with 7 bases of the junction left unmatched. The CDR3 spells CASSVLATYQETQYF. The CDR3 DNA reads TGTGCCAGCAGCGTACTAGCGACCTACCAAGAGACCCAGTACTTC.

The chain has TRBV5-1 and TRBJ2-6; no definite D call. Germline loops: CDR1 SGHRS, CDR2 YFSETQ. V lost 0 bases to trimming and J lost 0 bases, with 4 bases between them. The length of the CDR3 is 15 residues. CDR3: CASSLDLSGANVLTF. The CDR3 DNA follows: TGCGCCAGCAGCTTGGATCTCTCTGGGGCCAACGTCCTGACTTTC. The full variable domain, rest sourced from reference TRBV5-1 and TRBJ2-6, is KAGVTQTPRYLIKTRGQQVTLSCSPISGHRSVSWYQQTPGQGLQFLFEYFSETQRNKGNFPGRFSGRQFSNSRSEMNVSTLELGDSALYLCASSLDLSGANVLTFGAGSRLTVL.

The chain joins TRBV11-2 to TRBJ1-4; D is undetermined. V was trimmed by 5 bases and J by 7 bases, leaving 17 bases between them. This CDR3 contains 15 residues. Germline loops: CDR1 SGHAT, CDR2 FQNNGV. The CDR3 loop reads CASSHLAGWREKLFF. CDR3 DNA sequence: TGTGCCAGCAGCCACCTAGCGGGGTGGCGTGAAAAACTGTTTTTT. Variable domain in full (rest from reference TRBV11-2 and TRBJ1-4): EAGVAQSPRYKIIEKRQSVAFWCNPISGHATLYWYQQILGQGPKLLIQFQNNGVVDDSQLPKDRFSAERLKGVDSTLKIQPAKLEDSAVYLCASSHLAGWREKLFFGSGTQLSVL.

V usage is TRBV15 and J usage is TRBJ2-2; possibly TRBD1 for D (6 bases). The germline gives CDR1 LNHNV, CDR2 YYDKDF (reference sequence). There are 15 residues in the CDR3. V lost 1 base, J lost 6 bases, and 12 bases lay in between. CDR3 nucleotides: TGTGCCACCAGCAGAGGGACAGTCCTCCCCGGGGAGCTGTTTTTT. Translation gives CATSRGTVLPGELFF.

The V gene is TRBV5-1, the J gene TRBJ2-5; D is possibly TRBD2 (5 bases). CDR1 is SGHRS, CDR2 YFSETQ, per germline. The CDR3 is 14 amino acids. V gave up 4 bases and J gave up 5 bases, with 15 bases separating them. CDR3 nucleotide sequence: TGCGCCAGCAGCCCGAAGCTAGCCGCCGAGACCCAGTACTTC. Protein product: CASSPKLAAETQYF.

V gene TRBV29-1 combines with J gene TRBJ2-3; 7 nucleotides match TRBD2. CDR1 and CDR2 from the germline V gene are SQVTM and ANQGSEA. The CDR3 is 14 residues long. The V gene end was trimmed by 5 bases and the J gene end by 4 bases; junction bases not matched to a gene: 9. In nucleotides, the CDR3 is TGCAGCGTTTCAACCGGACTAGTAGCAGATACGCAGTATTTT. It specifies CSVSTGLVADTQYF.

The chain combines TRBV6-1 with TRBJ2-1, with D hard to call. Germline CDR1 MNHNS, CDR2 SASEGT. The CDR3 spans 13 residues. Deletions cut 7 bases from V and 9 bases from J, with 16 bases between. CDR3 amino acids: CASTPELGREQFF. The CDR3 DNA is TGTGCCAGCACCCCCGAACTTGGGCGTGAGCAGTTCTTC.

The rearrangement links TRBV5-1 to TRBJ1-1, with a tentative D call TRBD1 (6 bases). CDR3 size: 14 residues. In germline, CDR1 is SGHRS, CDR2 YFSETQ. V lost 0 bases and J 3 bases, leaving 9 bases between the germline ends. The CDR3 DNA follows: TGCGCCAGCAGCTTGGTAGGGGGGGACACTGAAGCTTTCTTT. It translates to CASSLVGGDTEAFF. The variable domain in full, with the rest retrieved from reference TRBV5-1 and TRBJ1-1, is KAGVTQTPRYLIKTRGQQVTLSCSPISGHRSVSWYQQTPGQGLQFLFEYFSETQRNKGNFPGRFSGRQFSNSRSEMNVSTLELGDSALYLCASSLVGGDTEAFFGQGTRLTVV.

The CDR3 reads CASSLEGTYEQYF. CDR3 DNA: TGCGCCAGCAGCTTGGAGGGGACCTACGAGCAGTACTTC. The chain has TRBV5-1 and TRBJ2-7, with D maybe TRBD1 (5 bases). There are 13 residues in the CDR3. CDR1 is SGHRS, CDR2 YFSETQ, per germline. The V and J ends lost 0 bases and 2 bases respectively, with 6 bases between them.

This clone was seen a few times. The CDR3 DNA follows: TGTGCCAGCAGTTACCAATTGAGCTCTGGAAACACCATATATTTT. Its translation: CASSYQLSSGNTIYF. The chain carries TRBV6-6 and TRBJ1-3; D remains ambiguous. CDR3 size: 15 residues. Germline V lookup: CDR1 MNHNY, CDR2 SVGAGI (reference sequence). V was cut by 2 bases and J by 0 bases, with 8 bases left in between.

This clone was observed a single time. The V gene is TRBV6-1, the J gene TRBJ1-5; 8 bases align to TRBD1. CDR3 length: 16 amino acids. V shed 2 bases, J shed 6 bases, and the junction held 9 bases outside the gene matches. Germline CDR1 is MNHNS and CDR2 is SASEGT. The CDR3 region is CASSEQGALGGQPQHF. The CDR3 DNA is TGTGCCAGCAGTGAACAGGGGGCGCTGGGGGGTCAGCCCCAGCATTTT.

V gene TRBV4-3 combines with J gene TRBJ1-3; TRBD1 might be the D (5 bases). Trimming cost V 0 bases and J 0 bases, with 9 bases left between them. Germline CDR1 LGHNA, CDR2 YSLEER. There are 16 residues in the CDR3. The CDR3 coding sequence is TGCGCCAGCAGCCAAGATACAGGCGTCTCTGGAAACACCATATATTTT. Residues: CASSQDTGVSGNTIYF.

V is TRBV29-1 and J is TRBJ1-2; no definite D call. The V end lost 6 bases, the J end lost 0 bases, and 5 bases lay between the germline ends. Germline CDR1 is SQVTM and CDR2 is ANQGSEA. There are 11 residues in the CDR3. The DNA of the CDR3 is TGCAGCGTCGGTGCTAACTATGGCTACACCTTC. It translates to CSVGANYGYTF.

This chain uses TRBV19 with TRBJ1-2; 10 bases agree with TRBD1. CDR3 length: 16 residues. Germline values: CDR1 LNHDA, CDR2 SQIVND (reference sequence). V was pared by 3 bases and J by 5 bases, with 9 bases of the junction left unmatched. CDR3 region: CASSMGDRGENYGYTF. The CDR3 DNA sequence: TGTGCCAGTAGTATGGGGGACAGGGGCGAGAATTATGGCTACACCTTC.